Listed here are 30 T cell receptor beta chains from one sample, sequenced in a study of monozygotic twins with inflammatory bowel disease. TCRdb reprocessed the 5' RACE reads and reports one entry per CDR3 protein, with no DNA. The sample spans 310,000 or so distinct CDR3 sequences; the ten largest clones claim around 2%. Material for sequencing was blood. The receptor set was obtained from a human donor with ulcerative colitis or Crohn's disease, or a healthy co-twin of an affected twin (not recorded which).

CDR3 sequence reads: CASSQPKGAQTTDTQYF. V gene TRBV3-1 combines with J gene TRBJ2-3; TCRdb lists TRBD2, though no DNA is available to test this call. This CDR3 region has 17 residues. The germline V gene encodes CDR1 LGHDT and CDR2 YNNKEL (reference sequence).

The rearrangement links TRBV28 to TRBJ2-4; with no DNA, the TCRdb D assignment of TRBD2 cannot be verified. The CDR3 runs to 15 residues. CDR1 MDHEN and CDR2 SYDVKM come from the germline V gene. CDR3: CASSHSTPSVGEVDF. Complete variable domain (other parts from reference TRBV28 and TRBJ2-4): DVKVTQSSRYLVKRTGEKVFLECVQDMDHENMFWYRQDPGLGLRLIYFSYDVKMKEKGDIPEGYSVSREKKERFSLILESASTNQTSMYLCASSHSTPSVGEVDFGAGTRLSVL.

The V and J genes are TRBV5-1 and TRBJ2-1; TCRdb reports TRBD2, a call that lacks DNA to check it against. The CDR3 consists of 14 residues. The germline V gene encodes CDR1 SGHRS and CDR2 YFSETQ. The CDR3 is CASSLPTSGNEQFF.

The chain recombines TRBV20-1 with TRBJ1-1; checking the TCRdb D call of TRBD1 is not possible without DNA. From germline, CDR1 is DFQATT and CDR2 SNEGSKA (reference sequence). The CDR3 contains 13 residues. The CDR3 here is CSARDRGSPEAFF.

The chain recombines TRBV5-1 with TRBJ1-6; TCRdb selects TRBD1, and the lack of DNA leaves this call unchecked. The CDR3 is 16 residues long. Germline V gene lookup returns CDR1 SGHRS and CDR2 YFSETQ. The CDR3 here is CASSLSLTASNSPLHF.

The chain recombines TRBV6-1 with TRBJ2-7; the D call from TCRdb, TRBD1, cannot be confirmed without DNA. The CDR3 totals 14 residues. Per germline, CDR1 MNHNS and CDR2 SASEGT. This CDR3 is CASSGQGVRHEQYF.

The chain joins TRBV28 to TRBJ1-5; TCRdb calls TRBD1, which cannot be checked without DNA. This CDR3 has 15 residues. Per the germline V gene, CDR1 is MDHEN and CDR2 is SYDVKM. The CDR3 here is CASTTRGLGNQPQHF.

The chain joins TRBV12-3 or TRBV12-4 to TRBJ2-7. This CDR3 has 12 residues. CDR3 protein: CASSLKPSRQYF.

The rearrangement links TRBV9 to TRBJ1-4; TCRdb names TRBD1, which stays unverified in the absence of DNA. CDR3 size: 16 residues. Germline values: CDR1 SGDLS, CDR2 YYNGEE. The CDR3 sequence: CASSPQSGGPNEKLFF.

The J gene is TRBJ2-5, the V gene TRBV7-2. The CDR3 contains 15 residues. Germline V CDR1 and CDR2: SGHTA, FQGNSA. The CDR3: CASSLWGNGEETQYF.

The chain joins TRBV7-2 to TRBJ1-6; TCRdb calls TRBD1, which cannot be checked without DNA. In germline, CDR1 is SGHTA, CDR2 FQGNSA. This CDR3 contains 17 residues. This CDR3 reads CASSHPFQGQTNSPLHF.

The chain has TRBV7-9 and TRBJ2-1; the D call from TCRdb, TRBD1, cannot be confirmed without DNA. This CDR3 is built from 13 residues. Germline V gene sequence: CDR1 SEHNR, CDR2 FQNEAQ (reference sequence). The CDR3 spells CASSFTGMGEQFF.

CDR3 sequence: CASSFPGTGNYEQYF. V and J are TRBV28 and TRBJ2-7; TCRdb's assignment of TRBD1 cannot be checked, as there is no DNA. The CDR3 has 15 residues. The V gene's germline CDR1 is MDHEN and CDR2 SYDVKM.

The chain is built from TRBV6-2 or TRBV6-3 and TRBJ1-5. Per the germline V gene, CDR1 is MNHEY and CDR2 is SVGEGT. The CDR3 runs to 14 residues. This CDR3 is CASSLSTSSQPQHF.

The rearrangement uses TRBV12-3 or TRBV12-4 and TRBJ1-1; the D gene TCRdb calls, TRBD1, cannot be checked with no DNA. CDR3 length: 13 amino acids. This CDR3 is CASILTGIPEAFF.

The chain joins TRBV5-1 to TRBJ2-5; the D gene TCRdb calls, TRBD1, cannot be checked with no DNA. The CDR3 consists of 14 residues. Looked up from germline, CDR1 is SGHRS and CDR2 is YFSETQ. The CDR3 sequence is CASSGQGARETQYF.

V usage is TRBV7-2 and J usage is TRBJ2-2. CDR1 SGHTA and CDR2 FQGNSA come from the germline V gene. This CDR3 has 16 amino acids. The CDR3 spells CASRLNTVTNTGELFF. Together with reference TRBV7-2 and TRBJ2-2, the CDR3 gives the full variable domain: GAGVSQSPSNKVTEKGKDVELRCDPISGHTALYWYRQSLGQGLEFLIYFQGNSAPDKSGLPSDRFSAERTGGSVSTLTIQRTQQEDSAVYLCASRLNTVTNTGELFFGEGSRLTVL.

The chain has TRBV11-2 and TRBJ2-3; the D call from TCRdb, TRBD1, cannot be confirmed without DNA. From germline, CDR1 is SGHAT and CDR2 FQNNGV. The CDR3 extends over 15 amino acids. The CDR3 protein is CASSLRDPRTDTQYF.

This rearrangement joins TRBV3-1 to TRBJ1-1. CDR3 length equals 15 residues. Germline V CDR1 and CDR2: LGHDT, YNNKEL (reference sequence). The CDR3 is CASSQDQTRFGSAFF.

The chain has TRBV7-2 and TRBJ2-1; TCRdb names TRBD2, which stays unverified in the absence of DNA. The CDR3 is made up of 16 amino acids. CDR1 and CDR2 from the germline V gene are SGHTA and FQGNSA. The CDR3 sequence is CASSSSSGGARNEQFF.

This chain connects TRBV5-6 to TRBJ2-7. The CDR3 loop spans 14 amino acids. Germline loops: CDR1 SGHDT, CDR2 YYEEEE. The CDR3 loop is CASSRTGAGYEQYF.

The V gene is TRBV9, the J gene TRBJ2-5; as DNA is missing, the TRBD2 call by TCRdb cannot be tested. The CDR3 totals 16 residues. Per germline, CDR1 SGDLS and CDR2 YYNGEE. This CDR3 reads CASSVASGSGGETQYF.

The chain joins TRBV6-6 to TRBJ1-1. The CDR3 contains 12 residues. Germline loops: CDR1 MNHNY, CDR2 SVGAGI (reference sequence). CDR3 sequence reads: CDSSYSKYGAFF.

CDR3 residues: CASSFQNSPLHF. V gene TRBV7-2 combines with J gene TRBJ1-6. Germline assignment: CDR1 SGHTA and CDR2 FQGNSA. The CDR3 extends over 12 amino acids.

The V and J genes are TRBV24-1 and TRBJ2-1. The CDR3 loop spans 14 amino acids. CDR1 is KGHDR, CDR2 SFDVKD, per germline. The CDR3 loop reads CATSDPTSYNEQFF.

The V gene is TRBV11-3, the J gene TRBJ2-1; TCRdb selects TRBD1, and the lack of DNA leaves this call unchecked. Germline V CDR1 and CDR2: SGHNT, YENEEA. This CDR3 is 15 amino acids long. The CDR3 here is CASSPMDRLSLREFF.

The chain combines TRBV20-1 with TRBJ2-1; TCRdb returns TRBD2, unconfirmable since there is no DNA. CDR3 length equals 11 residues. CDR1 and CDR2 (germline): DFQATT, SNEGSKA (reference sequence). This chain's CDR3 is CSARVGGGQFF.

The V and J genes are TRBV12-3 or TRBV12-4 and TRBJ2-4; checking the TCRdb D call of TRBD1 is not possible without DNA. CDR3 length equals 13 residues. CDR3 amino acids: CASSFSQGNIQYF.

This chain connects TRBV11-2 to TRBJ2-1; TCRdb designates TRBD1, a call that cannot be tested without DNA. Germline V gene data show CDR1 as SGHAT and CDR2 as FQNNGV. The CDR3 runs to 14 residues. CDR3 protein: CASSPLAGRGEQFF.

The chain couples TRBV5-1 to TRBJ1-1. The CDR3 has 13 residues. The germline CDR1 and CDR2 sequences are SGHRS and YFSETQ. The CDR3 reads CASSLNKNTEAFF.